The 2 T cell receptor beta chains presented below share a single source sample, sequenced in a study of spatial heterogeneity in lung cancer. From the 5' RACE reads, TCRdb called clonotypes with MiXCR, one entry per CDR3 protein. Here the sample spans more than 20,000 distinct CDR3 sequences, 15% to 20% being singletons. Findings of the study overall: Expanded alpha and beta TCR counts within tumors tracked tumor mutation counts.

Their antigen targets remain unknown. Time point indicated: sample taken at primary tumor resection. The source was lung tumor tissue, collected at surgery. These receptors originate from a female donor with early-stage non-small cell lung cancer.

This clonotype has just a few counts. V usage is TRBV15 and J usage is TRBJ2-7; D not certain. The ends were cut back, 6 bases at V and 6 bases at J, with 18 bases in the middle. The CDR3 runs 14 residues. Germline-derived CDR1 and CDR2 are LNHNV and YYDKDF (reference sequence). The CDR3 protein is CATSPRVPPGEQYF. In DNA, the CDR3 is TGTGCCACCAGTCCCCGGGTCCCACCTGGCGAGCAGTACTTC.

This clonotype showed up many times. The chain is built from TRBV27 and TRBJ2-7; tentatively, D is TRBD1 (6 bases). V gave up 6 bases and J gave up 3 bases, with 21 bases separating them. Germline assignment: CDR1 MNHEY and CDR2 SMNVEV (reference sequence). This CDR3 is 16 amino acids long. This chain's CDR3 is CASSSMTGLLVYEQYF. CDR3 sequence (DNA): TGTGCCAGCAGCTCCATGACAGGTCTTTTAGTCTACGAGCAGTACTTC.